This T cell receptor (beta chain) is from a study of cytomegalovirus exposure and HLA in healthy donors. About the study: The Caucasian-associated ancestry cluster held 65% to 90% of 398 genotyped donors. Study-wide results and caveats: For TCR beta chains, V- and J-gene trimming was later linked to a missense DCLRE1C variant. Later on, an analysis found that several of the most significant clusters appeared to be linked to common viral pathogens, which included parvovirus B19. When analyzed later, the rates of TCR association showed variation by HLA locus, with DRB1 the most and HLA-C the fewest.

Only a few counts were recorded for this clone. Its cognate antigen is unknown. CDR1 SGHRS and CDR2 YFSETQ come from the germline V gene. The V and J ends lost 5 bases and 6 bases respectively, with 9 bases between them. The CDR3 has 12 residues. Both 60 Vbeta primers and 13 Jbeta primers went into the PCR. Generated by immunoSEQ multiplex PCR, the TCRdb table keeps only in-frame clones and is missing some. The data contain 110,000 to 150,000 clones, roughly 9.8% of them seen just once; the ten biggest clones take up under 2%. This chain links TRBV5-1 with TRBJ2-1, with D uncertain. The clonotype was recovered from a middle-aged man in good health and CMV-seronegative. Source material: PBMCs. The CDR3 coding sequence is TGCGCCAGCAGGATGGGCCCCAATGAGCAGTTCTTC. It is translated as CASRMGPNEQFF.